This T cell receptor (beta chain) derives from a study of blood T cells in healthy people across ages. Broader study findings: A strong correlation was seen between TCR beta diversity and naive T cell percentage.

The CDR3 totals 14 residues. The V gene end was trimmed by 5 bases and the J gene end by 9 bases; junction bases not matched to a gene: 6. Sample-barcoded 5' priming and a J-beta primer mix drove a second PCR of about 6 to 11 cycles. Each of the cDNA molecules was tagged by a template-switch adaptor with 12 random nucleotides. Researchers report that each sample yielded at least 2.5 million CDR3-containing paired-end reads. TCRdb re-called the 5' RACE reads through MiXCR, storing one row per CDR3 protein. The data hold hundreds of thousands of distinct CDR3 sequences, with around 45% observed a single time. This clonotype has a handful of counts. Its target is unknown.

The sequence was collected from a man aged 60 to 69 in good health. Source material: blood. The J gene is TRBJ1-6, the V gene TRBV12-3 or TRBV12-4, with 8 bases that match TRBD1. The CDR3 sequence is CASSAGGSSSPLHF. CDR3 nucleotide sequence: TGTGCCAGCAGTGCAGGGGGCTCTAGTTCACCCCTCCACTTT.